The next 21 T cell receptor beta chains were all read from a single sample in a study of T-cell reconstitution after alpha-beta-depleted transplantation in children. TCRbeta library construction was performed incorporating unique molecular identifiers. TCRdb used MiXCR to reprocess the PCR reads, holding one entry per CDR3 protein. The sample yields fewer than 550,000 distinct CDR3 sequences, roughly a tenth seen once. The sequenced sample was PBMCs from the stem cell graft donor, obtained from the stem cell graft. Receptor source: a human donor who donated a stem cell graft to a child with acute myeloid leukemia.

This clonotype was counted only a few times. The V and J genes are TRBV14 and TRBJ2-3; 10 nucleotides match TRBD2. The CDR3 spans 17 residues. V lost 8 bases and J lost 1; bases outside the gene matches: 12. Germline CDR1 reads SGHDN; CDR2 reads FVKESK. The CDR3 region is CASRKGLAGGRTDTQYF. CDR3 coding DNA: TGTGCCAGCCGGAAGGGATTAGCGGGAGGACGCACAGATACGCAGTATTTT.

The sample holds a few counts of this clonotype. This rearrangement joins TRBV10-3 to TRBJ2-4, with D perhaps TRBD2 (7 bases). This CDR3 spans 16 amino acids. CDR1 is ENHRY and CDR2 is SYGVKD in the germline V gene. Trimming took off 3 bases at V and 3 bases at J, with 15 bases between the two ends. The CDR3 DNA follows: TGTGCCATCAGTGAAGGGGAGGGGGGATACAAAAACATTCAGTACTTC. Translation: CAISEGEGGYKNIQYF.

The V and J genes are TRBV25-1 and TRBJ1-1; D remains unclear. CDR1 MGHDK and CDR2 SYGVNS come from the germline V gene. Trimming cost V 0 bases and J 0 bases, with 2 bases left between them. This CDR3 spans 13 amino acids. The CDR3 DNA reads TGTGCCAGCAGTGAATATGTGAACACTGAAGCTTTCTTT. Residues: CASSEYVNTEAFF.

In its sample, this clonotype was seen many times. The chain links TRBV5-1 to TRBJ2-7; 9 bases are shared with TRBD1. Losses at the gene ends were 7 bases for V and 7 bases for J; bases not matched to a gene: 15. The length of the CDR3 is 15 residues. CDR1 SGHRS and CDR2 YFSETQ come from the germline V gene. As DNA, the CDR3 is TGCGCCAGCCGCCTTCTCCCGGGACAGGGTGAAGAGCAGTACGTC. Translating gives CASRLLPGQGEEQYV.

The rearrangement uses TRBV24-1 and TRBJ2-1, with D possibly matching TRBD2 (5 bases). CDR3 size: 11 residues. Trimming cost V 11 bases and J 9 bases, with 13 bases left between them. CDR1 and CDR2 (germline): KGHDR, SFDVKD. In DNA, the CDR3 is TGTGCCATCGGAGTCGGGGTTGAGCAGTTCTTC. Translating it yields CAIGVGVEQFF.

This clonotype was seen at least ten times. This chain uses TRBV5-1 with TRBJ2-1; 9 bases agree with TRBD1. J gave up 8 bases and V 2 bases, and 5 bases lay outside the gene matches. Germline V gene data show CDR1 as SGHRS and CDR2 as YFSETQ. The CDR3 has 14 amino acids. The CDR3 nucleotides read TGCGCCAGCAGCTTCCGGGACAGGGCCCATGAGCAGTTCTTC. As protein: CASSFRDRAHEQFF.

This chain connects TRBV7-9 to TRBJ2-5; no reliable D call. In germline, CDR1 is SEHNR, CDR2 FQNEAQ (reference sequence). Trimming shortened V by 5 bases and J by 5 bases, and 9 bases separated the two germline ends. The CDR3 runs 12 residues. The CDR3 nucleotides are TGTGCCAGCAGCCAAACCATGGAGACCCAGTACTTC. It is translated as CASSQTMETQYF.

This clonotype was observed a few times. The V and J genes are TRBV29-1 and TRBJ2-1; D remains unclear. Looked up from germline, CDR1 is SQVTM and CDR2 is ANQGSEA. The CDR3 length is 12 residues. V was trimmed by 4 bases and J by 9 bases, leaving 13 bases between them. The DNA of the CDR3 is TGCAGCGTTGTGAACAGCTCGGGTGAGCAGTTCTTC. This encodes CSVVNSSGEQFF.

This clonotype was found many times. CDR3 residues: CASTKTSGRRDTQYF. The CDR3 DNA sequence: TGTGCCAGCACCAAGACTAGCGGGAGACGGGATACGCAGTATTTT. The rearrangement joins TRBV12-3 or TRBV12-4 to TRBJ2-3; 12 bases map to TRBD2. This CDR3 is 15 amino acids long. With V trimmed by 7 bases and J by 6 bases, 8 bases remained unmatched.

This clonotype was picked up a small number of times. The DNA for the CDR3 is TGCAGTGCTAGCGTTTTCGGACTAGCGGGGAATGAGCAGTTCTTC. Protein sequence: CSASVFGLAGNEQFF. V is TRBV20-1 and J is TRBJ2-1; 12 bases are a match to TRBD2. This CDR3 contains 15 residues. Germline V CDR1 and CDR2: DFQATT, SNEGSKA (reference sequence). The junction had 7 bases not matched to a gene; V was cut back by 3 bases and J by 7 bases.

This clonotype was counted between two and nine times. The chain has TRBV3-1 and TRBJ2-3; D unresolved. Germline V gene sequence: CDR1 LGHDT, CDR2 YNNKEL (reference sequence). Trimming left V 0 bases short and J 6 bases short, with 7 bases between. The length of the CDR3 is 13 residues. For the CDR3, the DNA is TGTGCCAGCAGCCAAGATTTTAGCGATACGCAGTATTTT. The encoded protein is CASSQDFSDTQYF.

This clonotype was counted only a few times. The chain has TRBV20-1 and TRBJ2-4; a weak D match, TRBD2 (5 bases). Germline lookup yields CDR1 DFQATT and CDR2 SNEGSKA (reference sequence). CDR3 length: 13 amino acids. V was trimmed by 6 bases and J by 5 bases, leaving 14 bases between them. DNA of the CDR3: TGCAGTGCCGCTACTAGTTTCCAAAACATTCAGTACTTC. Its protein product is CSAATSFQNIQYF.

A few counts support this clonotype. V is TRBV7-8 and J is TRBJ2-1, with TRBD1 matching over 10 bases. This CDR3 has 15 amino acids. V lost 1 base and J lost 7; bases outside the gene matches: 4. The germline gives CDR1 SGHVS, CDR2 FQNEAQ. The CDR3 protein is CASSLGGQGENEQFF. The CDR3 DNA reads TGTGCCAGCAGCTTAGGAGGACAGGGGGAAAATGAGCAGTTCTTC.

This clonotype was seen more than once but under ten times. Here the CDR3 reads CASSRDPYEQYF. The CDR3 nucleotides are TGTGCCAGCAGCCGGGACCCCTACGAGCAGTACTTC. J is TRBJ2-7 and V is TRBV7-9; the D call may be TRBD1 or TRBD2 (5 bases each). CDR3 length equals 12 residues. The ends were cut back, 5 bases at V and 2 bases at J, with 7 bases in the middle. CDR1 is SEHNR and CDR2 is FQNEAQ in the germline V gene (reference sequence).

The chain joins TRBV5-5 to TRBJ2-7; the D gene is possibly TRBD1 (5 bases). CDR1 is SGHKS and CDR2 is YYEKEE in the germline V gene (reference sequence). CDR3 length: 15 amino acids. V lost 1 base to trimming and J lost 2 bases, with 13 bases between them. This CDR3 is CASSLRQGPPYEQYV. The CDR3 DNA sequence: TGTGCCAGCAGCTTGAGGCAGGGTCCCCCCTACGAGCAGTACGTC.

This chain connects TRBV5-1 to TRBJ2-5, with D unresolved. Trimming removed 5 bases from V and 5 bases from J, with 22 bases in between. Germline lookup yields CDR1 SGHRS and CDR2 YFSETQ. The CDR3 sequence is 16 residues long. CDR3 sequence: CASSGVVLGLGETQYF. The CDR3 nucleotides read TGCGCCAGCAGTGGGGTCGTGCTCGGCTTAGGGGAGACCCAGTACTTC. Full variable domain (rest looked up from reference TRBV5-1 and TRBJ2-5): KAGVTQTPRYLIKTRGQQVTLSCSPISGHRSVSWYQQTPGQGLQFLFEYFSETQRNKGNFPGRFSGRQFSNSRSEMNVSTLELGDSALYLCASSGVVLGLGETQYFGPGTRLLVL.

V usage is TRBV5-6 and J usage is TRBJ2-7; 7 nucleotides line up with TRBD1. The germline V gene encodes CDR1 SGHDT and CDR2 YYEEEE. The CDR3 runs to 15 residues. Trimming removed 4 bases from V and 2 bases from J; junction bases left unmatched: 9. CDR3 DNA sequence: TGTGCCAGCAGCCCAGGCGGCCAGGGGGCCTACGAGCAGTACGTC. This sequence encodes CASSPGGQGAYEQYV.

This clonotype was counted only a few times. This rearrangement joins TRBV5-1 to TRBJ2-7; D unresolved. CDR3 size: 14 residues. The V gene lost 3 bases and the J gene lost 5 bases, with 15 bases spanning the gap. The V gene's germline CDR1 is SGHRS and CDR2 YFSETQ. The CDR3 DNA reads as TGCGCCAGCAGCTATCGGACGGAGTGGGACGAGCAGTACTTC. Amino acid sequence: CASSYRTEWDEQYF.

This clonotype was observed a handful of times. The chain uses TRBV5-1 and TRBJ2-1; D may be TRBD1 or TRBD2 (5 bases each). Germline values: CDR1 SGHRS, CDR2 YFSETQ. V lost 6 bases to trimming and J lost 0 bases, with 7 bases between them. The length of the CDR3 is 13 residues. The CDR3, as DNA: TGCGCCAGCACGGGACCCTCCTACAATGAGCAGTTCTTC. It encodes CASTGPSYNEQFF.

This clonotype was detected a few times. This chain links TRBV12-3 or TRBV12-4 with TRBJ1-5, with 9 bases identical to TRBD1. V shed 6 bases, J shed 1 base, and the junction held 4 bases outside the gene matches. This CDR3 region has 15 residues. The CDR3 loop is CASRPGTGSNQPQHF. The CDR3 nucleotides read TGTGCCAGCAGACCCGGGACAGGGAGCAATCAGCCCCAGCATTTT.

The V call is TRBV3-1, the J call TRBJ1-4; no reliable D call. This CDR3 is built from 14 residues. In germline, CDR1 is LGHDT, CDR2 YNNKEL (reference sequence). Deletions cut 0 bases from V and 5 bases from J, with 7 bases between. In DNA form, the CDR3 reads TGTGCCAGCAGCCAAGATTGGAACAATGAAAAACTGTTTTTT. It specifies CASSQDWNNEKLFF.